The 8 T cell receptor beta chains below were found in one sample sequenced in a study of T-cell reconstitution after alpha-beta-depleted transplantation in children. TCRbeta library preparation incorporated unique molecular identifiers. MiXCR, run by TCRdb on the PCR reads, gives a single entry per CDR3 protein. The sample holds some 830,000 distinct CDR3 sequences, about 15% seen once. Material: PBMCs, mostly from graft donor cells, obtained 360 days after TCRalphabeta/CD19-depleted stem cell transplant. These receptors were collected from a male patient between 5 and 17 years old who had a stem cell transplant for acute lymphoblastic leukemia, so the T cells may come from the graft donor.

This clonotype was found many times. The V call is TRBV4-1, the J call TRBJ2-7, with 8 bases that match TRBD2. Germline V gives CDR1 MGHRA, CDR2 YSYEKL. The CDR3 runs to 16 residues. V shed 1 base and J 0 bases; nucleotides not matched to a gene: 5. Here the CDR3 reads CASSQVLAGPSYEQYF. CDR3 nucleotides: TGCGCCAGCAGCCAAGTCCTAGCGGGTCCCTCCTACGAGCAGTACTTC.

This clonotype was seen more than once but under ten times. The V gene is TRBV5-1, the J gene TRBJ1-2; D ambiguous. V shed 0 bases and J shed 1 base, with 7 bases lying between them. The CDR3 is made up of 14 amino acids. The germline V gene has CDR1 SGHRS and CDR2 YFSETQ. The CDR3 nucleotides read TGCGCCAGCAGCTTGGAATCTTATAACTATGGCTACACCTTC. Its translation: CASSLESYNYGYTF.

This chain joins TRBV20-1 and TRBJ2-2; 8 bases are a match to TRBD1. Trimming at V came to 6 bases and at J to 6 bases, leaving 9 bases not matched to a gene. The CDR3 totals 14 residues. Germline CDR1 DFQATT, CDR2 SNEGSKA (reference sequence). CDR3 amino acids: CSASPDRVAGELFF. The CDR3 DNA follows: TGCAGTGCCAGCCCGGACAGGGTAGCCGGGGAGCTGTTTTTT.

The chain has TRBV7-3 and TRBJ2-7; D is unresolved. Per the germline V gene, CDR1 is SGHTA and CDR2 is FQGTGA. V dropped 3 bases and J dropped 3 bases, with 9 bases sitting between them. The CDR3 is 13 residues long. As DNA, the CDR3 is TGTGCCAGCAGCTTTGGATATAACTACGAGCAGTACTTC. Translation: CASSFGYNYEQYF.

V gene TRBV28 combines with J gene TRBJ2-3; the D gene is possibly TRBD2 (6 bases). The CDR3 has 16 amino acids. The V gene's germline CDR1 is MDHEN and CDR2 SYDVKM. Trimming shortened V by 5 bases and J by 2 bases, and 17 bases separated the two germline ends. CDR3 nucleotides: TGTGCCAGCAGTGACCTGCCGGGGGAAGACACAGATACGCAGTATTTT. Its protein product is CASSDLPGEDTDTQYF.

The CDR3 region has the DNA TGTGCCAGCAGCGAGGGGCCTCCAGATACGCAGTATTTT. Protein sequence: CASSEGPPDTQYF. V is TRBV9 and J is TRBJ2-3, with D possibly matching TRBD1 (5 bases). The germline V gene encodes CDR1 SGDLS and CDR2 YYNGEE. V gave up 3 bases and J gave up 4 bases, with 9 bases separating them. The CDR3 loop spans 13 amino acids.

This clonotype came up many times. The chain has TRBV9 and TRBJ1-2; 7 bases are shared with TRBD1. The CDR3 runs to 15 residues. The V gene's germline CDR1 is SGDLS and CDR2 YYNGEE. J was trimmed by 0 bases and V by 1 base; bases with no gene match: 3. The CDR3 region is CASSVLQGANYGYTF. For the CDR3, the DNA is TGTGCCAGCAGCGTACTCCAGGGGGCTAACTATGGCTACACCTTC.

The chain couples TRBV6-1 to TRBJ1-1, with 7 nucleotides matching TRBD1. Germline V gives CDR1 MNHNS, CDR2 SASEGT. The CDR3 sequence is 16 residues long. The V gene end was trimmed by 1 base and the J gene end by 7 bases; junction bases not matched to a gene: 12. CDR3 loop: CASSEVLRGREVEAFF. The CDR3 coding sequence is TGTGCCAGCAGTGAAGTGTTGAGGGGGCGAGAAGTTGAAGCTTTCTTT.